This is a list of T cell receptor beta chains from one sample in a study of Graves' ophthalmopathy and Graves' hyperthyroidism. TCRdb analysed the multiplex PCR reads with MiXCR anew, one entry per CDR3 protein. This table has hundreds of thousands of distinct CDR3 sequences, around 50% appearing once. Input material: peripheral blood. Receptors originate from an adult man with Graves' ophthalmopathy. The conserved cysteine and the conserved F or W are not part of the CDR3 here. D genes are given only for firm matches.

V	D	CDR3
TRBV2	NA	ATLRTDEQY
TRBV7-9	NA	ASAGAGELF
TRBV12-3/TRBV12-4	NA	ASSPGVGISYEQY
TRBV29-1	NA	SVVKDSNTEAF
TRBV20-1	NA	SATRAGDSSLH
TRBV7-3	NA	ASSCKSSMIRNQPQH
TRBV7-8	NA	ASSTPGRSEQY
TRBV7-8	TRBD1	ASTRGQGAVGTQY
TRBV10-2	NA	ASSSAGRNTEAF
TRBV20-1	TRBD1	SARDLGRGQGTEAF
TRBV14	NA	ASSRVTSGEQY
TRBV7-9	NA	ASSLGRLTGTLVSGANVLT
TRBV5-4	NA	ASSLVGPSSYEQY
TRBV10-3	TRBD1	AISESTETGVEGYT
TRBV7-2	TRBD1	ASSLGQELGAF
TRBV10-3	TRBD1	AIMGDSNYGYT
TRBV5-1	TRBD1	ASSGQGSGNTIY
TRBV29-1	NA	SVEDRDAPPGTLH
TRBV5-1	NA	ASSEPGSLNTEAF
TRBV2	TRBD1	ASSLGTGPKPQH
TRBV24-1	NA	ATSDLKGDTQY
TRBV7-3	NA	ASSFGASTDTQY
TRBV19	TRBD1	ASSMWDSSYEQY
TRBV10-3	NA	AISDIIGGLTDTQY
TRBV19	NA	ASTFVGRATNEKLL
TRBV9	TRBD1	ASSQDRDRGNQPQH
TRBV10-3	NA	ASSWSPGPEYNSPLH
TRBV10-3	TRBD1	AIRDRDRASNTGELF
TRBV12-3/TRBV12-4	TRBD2	ASSRRLAGNYEQY
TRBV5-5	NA	ASSLTLEAGANVLT
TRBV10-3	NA	AISALRNGPYEQY
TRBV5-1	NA	ASSVTSGALTSPLH
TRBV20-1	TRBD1	SARDRGGGEAF
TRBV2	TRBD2	ASSGTSGRALPYEQY
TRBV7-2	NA	ASSAGTEKLF
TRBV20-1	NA	SAPPWGADQPQH
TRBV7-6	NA	ASSLNPGVSYEQY
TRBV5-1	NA	ASSLVSSNTEAF
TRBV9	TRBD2	ASSSRGDETQY
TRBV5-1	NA	ASSQDGLSGNTIY
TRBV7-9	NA	ASSPTGTSGGYT
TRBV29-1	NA	SVGRDSYEQY
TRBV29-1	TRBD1	SARHPGGSEAF
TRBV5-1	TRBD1	ASSFGRGRTGELF
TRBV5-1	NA	ASSLAAGYEQY
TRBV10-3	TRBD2	AITPGLAGENYEQY
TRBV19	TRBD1	ASVNRGRNNSPLH
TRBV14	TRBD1	ASSQVDRAVSNQPQH
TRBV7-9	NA	ASSPLGAQNEQY
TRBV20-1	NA	SARSFEPQGNTEAF
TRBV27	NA	ASSFSGVRGYT
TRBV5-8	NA	ASSQTGTGNTIY
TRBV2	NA	ASSESPGRGTEAF
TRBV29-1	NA	SANDGGNTEAF
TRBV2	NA	ASSLYPALQGDTQY
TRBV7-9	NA	ASSTPSSGANALT
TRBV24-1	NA	AIASPGTGELF